The rows below give T cell receptor beta chains drawn from one sample of a study of T cells in tumors after PD-1 blockade. Clones were sequenced by immunoSEQ multiplex PCR, and TCRdb holds only the in-frame ones, with some missing. This sample has 23,000 or so clones, with around four fifths found just once. Here the sequenced sample was PBMCs, taken after anti-PD-1 treatment. Receptors originate from a human donor with basal cell carcinoma. CDR3s include the opening cysteine and the closing phenylalanine or tryptophan. The D gene is left open where the match is weak. Clone sizes are given selectively: once, few, many, or a class where the clone is expanded.

>TRBV5-1|-|once|TRBJ1-1
TGCGCCAGCAGCTTGAGTCCCTCGGCAGGCCTGTTGGCTTTCTTT
CASSLSPSAGLLAFF
>TRBV30|TRBD2|once|TRBJ2-7
TGTGCCTGGAAAGTCGGGGGGGGCCCCTACGAGCAGTACTTC
CAWKVGGGPYEQYF
>TRBV2|TRBD2|-|TRBJ2-5
TGTGCCAGTAGGACTAGCGGGGGCCGAGTGGCCCAGTACTTC
CASRTSGGRVAQYF
>TRBV5-5|-|once|TRBJ2-5
TGTGCCAGCAGCTTGGCTAGTGGGGTCCAAGAGACCCAGTACTTC
CASSLASGVQETQYF
>TRBV6-5|-|-|TRBJ1-1
TGTGCCAGCAGTTCCAAAAGACGGCAGAACACTGAAGCTTTCTTT
CASSSKRRQNTEAFF
>TRBV30|-|-|TRBJ1-4
TGTGCCTGGAGTGTGGCCGGGCGAACTAATGAAAAACTGTTTTTT
CAWSVAGRTNEKLFF
>TRBV18|TRBD1|-|TRBJ2-2
TGTGCCAGCTCACCTGTTAAGGGACAGGGACGAACCGGGGAGCTGTTTTTT
CASSPVKGQGRTGELFF
>TRBV7-9|TRBD1|few|TRBJ1-5
TGTGCCAGCAGCCCGGGACAGCCGAATCAGCCCCAGCATTTT
CASSPGQPNQPQHF
>TRBV7-9|-|few|TRBJ1-5
TGTGCCAGCAGCTTAGCGGAATCGGGCAATCAGCCCCAGCATTTT
CASSLAESGNQPQHF
>TRBV10-2|-|-|TRBJ1-5
TGCGCCAGCAGTGAGTCAATAGTTGGGGGAGCAGGCAATCAGCCCCAGCATTTT
CASSESIVGGAGNQPQHF
>TRBV6-1|-|-|TRBJ1-5
TGTGCCAGCAGTGCCCTCCTCCCAGGGCTTGGCAATCAGCCCCAGCATTTT
CASSALLPGLGNQPQHF
>TRBV10-2|-|-|TRBJ1-2
TGCGCCGTCTACTCCAAAGGCTACACCTTC
CAVYSKGYTF
>TRBV6-5|-|-|TRBJ2-7
TGTGCCAGCAGTCCCGGGGGGCTCGCCCCCGAGCAGTACTTC
CASSPGGLAPEQYF
>TRBV7-3|TRBD1|-|TRBJ1-2
TGTGCCAGCAGCTTAATGGGGGTCAGGGGGCGTTATGGCTACACCTTC
CASSLMGVRGRYGYTF
>TRBV11-3|TRBD1|-|TRBJ2-2
TGTGCCAGCATCCCCGGACAGGGGTTGGTCGGGGAGCTGTTTTTT
CASIPGQGLVGELFF
>TRBV5-1|-|once|TRBJ2-6
TGCGCCAGCAGCTTGAGGCAGAGAACCTCTGGGGCCAACGTCCTGACTTTC
CASSLRQRTSGANVLTF
>TRBV19|-|-|TRBJ1-5
TGTGCCAGTAGGCTTGTCCGGGGCTCTCAGCCCCAGCATTTT
CASRLVRGSQPQHF
>TRBV18|TRBD1|-|TRBJ2-5
TGTGCCAGCTCACCTGAGACAGGGGTGCGTAAGACCCAGTACTTC
CASSPETGVRKTQYF
>TRBV19|-|-|TRBJ1-5
TGTGCCAGTAGTATCTCATTGGTGAGCAATCAGCCCCAGCATTTT
CASSISLVSNQPQHF
>TRBV7-6|-|-|TRBJ2-3
TGTGCCAGCAGCTTAGCGAGGGTGGCGGGAGATACGCAGTATTTT
CASSLARVAGDTQYF
>TRBV5-1|-|-|TRBJ2-2
TGCGCCAGCAGTCGAGCGGGGAACACCGGGGAGCTGTTTTTT
CASSRAGNTGELFF
>TRBV5-4|TRBD1|-|TRBJ2-1
TGTGCCAGCAGCTTTCGGACAGGGGGCTTTAATGAGCAGTTCTTC
CASSFRTGGFNEQFF
>TRBV24-1|-|-|TRBJ2-7
TGTGCCACCAGTGCCAGACCCCGTTCTTCTATCTGCTACGAGCAGTACTTC
CATSARPRSSICYEQYF
>TRBV5-4|-|-|TRBJ1-4
TGTGCCAGCAGCTTGGGGGGGATGGATAATGAAAAACTGTTTTTT
CASSLGGMDNEKLFF
>TRBV5-4|TRBD2|few|TRBJ2-1
TGTGCCAGCAGCCCGGGGGGGCGAAGCTCCTACAATGAGCAGTTCTTC
CASSPGGRSSYNEQFF
>TRBV11-1|-|once|TRBJ1-5
TGTGCCAGCAGCGGAGGGGGGCCTAATCAGCCCCAGCATTTT
CASSGGGPNQPQHF
>TRBV14|-|-|TRBJ1-5
TGTGCCAGCAGCCCGGGGGGTCAGCCCCAGCATTTT
CASSPGGQPQHF
>TRBV6-1|TRBD1|few|TRBJ1-5
TGTGCCAGCAGTGGCCTTATCGGACAGGGGGCATGGCAGCCCCAGCATTTT
CASSGLIGQGAWQPQHF
>TRBV7-9|-|-|TRBJ1-1
TGTGCCAGCAGCTTGGCGATGAAGGGCACTGAAGCTTTCTTT
CASSLAMKGTEAFF
>TRBV28|-|-|TRBJ2-3
TGTGCCAGCAGTTTAGATTGGGGGAGGACAGATACGCAGTATTTT
CASSLDWGRTDTQYF
>TRBV6-5|TRBD1|-|TRBJ1-2
TGTGCCAGCAGCAGGACAGGGGGAAACTATGGCTACACCTTC
CASSRTGGNYGYTF
>TRBV3-1/TRBV3-2|TRBD1|-|TRBJ2-7
TGTGCCAGCAGCCAAGATGGGGGACAGAAATTTTACGAGCAGTACTTC
CASSQDGGQKFYEQYF
>TRBV6-2/TRBV6-3|-|-|TRBJ1-1
TGTGCCAGCAGCCTAGGCACTGAAGCTTTCTTT
CASSLGTEAFF
>TRBV30|-|-|TRBJ1-2
TGTGCCTGGGAGGTTAACTATGGCTACACCTTC
CAWEVNYGYTF
>TRBV10-3|TRBD1|-|TRBJ2-4
TGTGCCATCAGTGAGTTCCTCACAGGGGGGGCCAAAAACATTCAGTACTTC
CAISEFLTGGAKNIQYF
>TRBV18|-|-|TRBJ1-2
TGTGCCACACGACGGGCTGACTATGGCTACACCTTC
CATRRADYGYTF
>TRBV30|-|-|TRBJ2-5
TGTGCCTGGAGCCACGACTGGGGTGTTCAAGAGACCCAGTACTTC
CAWSHDWGVQETQYF
>TRBV3-1/TRBV3-2|-|-|TRBJ1-6
TGTGCCAGCAGCTCGGAAGGTGGTCTATCACCCCTCCACTTT
CASSSEGGLSPLHF
>TRBV5-4|TRBD1|-|TRBJ1-2
TGTGCCAGCAGCCCCCCTGGACAGGCTCATGGCTACACCTTC
CASSPPGQAHGYTF
>TRBV7-9|-|-|TRBJ2-3
TGTGCCAGCGGGGGGTACACAGATACGCAGTATTTT
CASGGYTDTQYF
>TRBV4-1|-|few|TRBJ2-1
TGCGCCAGCAGCCGGATAGGGGCGGGGAGGAAGTTCTTC
CASSRIGAGRKFF
>TRBV29-1|TRBD1|-|TRBJ2-3
TGCAGCGTCGCGGGACAGGGGGTGTCAGATACGCAGTATTTT
CSVAGQGVSDTQYF
>TRBV5-1|TRBD1|-|TRBJ1-2
TGCGCCAGCAATGAGGGGGCCAGCAGTTATGGCTACACCTTC
CASNEGASSYGYTF
>TRBV4-1|-|-|TRBJ1-6
TGCGCCAGCAGCCAAGTGACACAGGGTTTTAATTCACCCCTCCACTTT
CASSQVTQGFNSPLHF
>TRBV7-8|-|-|TRBJ2-2
TGTGCCAGCCACTCAGGGCCCGGGGAGCTGTTTTTT
CASHSGPGELFF
>TRBV5-6|-|-|TRBJ1-2
TGTGCCAGCAGCTTTACTAACTATGGCTACACCTTC
CASSFTNYGYTF
>TRBV3-1/TRBV3-2|-|-|TRBJ1-6
TGTGCCAGCAGCCAAGGGATGTCTTCACCCCTCCACTTT
CASSQGMSSPLHF
>TRBV27|TRBD1|medium-sized|TRBJ1-2
TGTGCCACACAGGGGAAGTATGGCTACACCTTC
CATQGKYGYTF
>TRBV2|TRBD2|-|TRBJ2-1
TGTGCCAGCAGTGATCAGGGGACTAGTCCTGAGCAGTTCTTC
CASSDQGTSPEQFF
>TRBV30|-|-|TRBJ1-3
TGTGCCTGGAGTTTCTCTGGAAACACCATATATTTT
CAWSFSGNTIYF
>TRBV6-5|TRBD2|-|TRBJ2-7
TGTGCCAGCAGTTACTCGCGGACTAGCGAGCACGAGCAGTACTTC
CASSYSRTSEHEQYF
>TRBV3-1/TRBV3-2|-|-|TRBJ2-7
TGTGCCAGCAGCCAAGGGTTGCAGGCATATCAGCAGTACTTC
CASSQGLQAYQQYF
>TRBV2|-|once|TRBJ2-5
TGTGCCAGCAGGTCCGGGACACACAAACCTCAAGAGACCCAGTACTTC
CASRSGTHKPQETQYF
>TRBV2|TRBD1|-|TRBJ1-1
TGTGCCAGGGGACAGGGGGTGAACACTGAAGCTTTCTTT
CARGQGVNTEAFF
>TRBV10-3|-|-|TRBJ2-7
TGTGCCATCAGTTTGGGCGGGCAGGGGTACGAGCAGTACTTC
CAISLGGQGYEQYF
>TRBV3-1/TRBV3-2|-|-|TRBJ2-2
TGTGCCAGCAGCCGGACGAACGCGAACACCGGGGAGCTGTTTTTT
CASSRTNANTGELFF
>TRBV9|-|-|TRBJ1-1
TGTGCCAGCAGCGACCCACAGGGTCCGGAGACTGAAGCTTTCTTT
CASSDPQGPETEAFF
>TRBV6-5|TRBD1|few|TRBJ1-1
TGTGCCAGCAGAGAGGGGGCCGGCACTGAAGCTTTCTTT
CASREGAGTEAFF
>TRBV21-1|-|few|TRBJ1-4
TGTGCCAGCAGAAAAGGGGGGGAACTGTTTTTT
CASRKGGELFF